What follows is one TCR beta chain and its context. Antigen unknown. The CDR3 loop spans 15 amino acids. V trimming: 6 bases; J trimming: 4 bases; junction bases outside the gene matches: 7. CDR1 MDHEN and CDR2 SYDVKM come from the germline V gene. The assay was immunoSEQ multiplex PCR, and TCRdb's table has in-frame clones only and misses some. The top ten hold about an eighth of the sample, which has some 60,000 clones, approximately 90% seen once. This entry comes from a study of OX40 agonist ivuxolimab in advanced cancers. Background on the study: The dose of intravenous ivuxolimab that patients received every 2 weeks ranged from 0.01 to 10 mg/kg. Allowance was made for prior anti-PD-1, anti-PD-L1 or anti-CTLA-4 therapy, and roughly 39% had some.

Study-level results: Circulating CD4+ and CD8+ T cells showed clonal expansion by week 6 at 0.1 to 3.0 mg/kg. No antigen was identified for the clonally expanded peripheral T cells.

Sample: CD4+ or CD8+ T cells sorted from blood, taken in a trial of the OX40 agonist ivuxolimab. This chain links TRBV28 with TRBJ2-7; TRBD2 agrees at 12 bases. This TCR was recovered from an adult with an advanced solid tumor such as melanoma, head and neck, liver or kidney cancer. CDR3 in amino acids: CASSPGLAGIYEQYF. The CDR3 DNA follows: TGTGCCAGCAGCCCCGGACTAGCGGGAATTTACGAGCAGTACTTC.